These T cell receptor beta chains were read from a single sample in a study of blood T cells in healthy people across ages. TCRdb re-analysed the 5' RACE reads in MiXCR, keeping a single row per CDR3 protein. The data hold around 800,000 distinct CDR3 sequences, with 20% to 30% observed a single time. The data also belong to a second study, concerning T cells of mothers and their children.

The sequenced sample consisted of blood. The receptors come from a boy between 5 and 17 years old in good health. Both conserved end residues are part of each CDR3.

v_gene	j_gene	CDR3aa
TRBV7-2	TRBJ2-3	CASSRTSGGTFTDTQYF
TRBV27	TRBJ2-1	CASSLRGVQNEQFF
TRBV9	TRBJ1-2	CASRVAEGGNYGYTF
TRBV11-2	TRBJ2-1	CASSLVAGDHNEQFF
TRBV20-1	TRBJ2-2	CSARATGTSHTGELFF
TRBV27	TRBJ1-2	CASLDRGNGYTF
TRBV27	TRBJ1-4	CASSSRTVAEKLFF
TRBV15	TRBJ1-2	CATSREGREDYGYTF
TRBV27	TRBJ2-5	CASSPGTTIQETQYF
TRBV20-1	TRBJ2-1	CSARIAGASYNEQFF
TRBV10-2	TRBJ2-1	CASSAGTSGSGEQFF
TRBV20-1	TRBJ2-5	CSARGGAKETQYF
TRBV20-1	TRBJ1-1	CSALPAGRRMNTEAFF
TRBV20-1	TRBJ2-5	CSARGPSGGRKTQYF
TRBV10-3	TRBJ2-5	CAVKPGLAGGTSETQYF
TRBV20-1	TRBJ2-5	CSARDGARRHSPEETQYF
TRBV9	TRBJ2-4	CASSAGTGSAKNIQYF
TRBV9	TRBJ2-7	CASSPHRASYEQYF
TRBV2	TRBJ2-1	CASSESEYNEQFF
TRBV3-1	TRBJ1-5	CASSQGFATDEQHF
TRBV14	TRBJ2-5	CASSQGLDRGETQYF
TRBV4-1	NA	CASSQETTGEQYF
TRBV20-1	NA	CSAREAGPFDNEQFF
TRBV21-1	TRBJ2-4	CASSAPDRGKSENIQYF
TRBV27	TRBJ2-7	CASSSPATGKGYEQYF
TRBV7-9	TRBJ2-1	CASSVRDRGYNEQFF
TRBV20-1	TRBJ2-1	CCARDTSGTGSSYNEQFF
TRBV29-1	TRBJ2-7	CSVERRLGGEQYF
TRBV18	TRBJ2-7	CSSSNTVYEQYF
TRBV7-9	TRBJ2-1	CASSLRGQGYNEQFF
TRBV5-5	TRBJ2-5	CASSTRTSAETQYF
TRBV7-2	TRBJ1-1	CASSSTGTGLTEAFF
TRBV7-2	TRBJ1-2	CASNPGDRGSYGYTF
TRBV3-1	TRBJ2-6	CASSQVLAGANVLTF
TRBV20-1	TRBJ1-3	CSFQGQAGNTIYF
TRBV5-5	TRBJ2-5	CASSFTKGQGGETQYF
TRBV19	TRBJ1-2	CASSLKKGQNYGYTF
TRBV20-1	TRBJ2-7	CSARPGPTYYEQYF
TRBV20-1	TRBJ2-1	CSARDPGQGLSNEQFF
TRBV4-1	TRBJ1-4	CASSQGVTGNEKLFF
TRBV10-3	TRBJ1-5	CAISESGMNDQPQHF
TRBV6-1	TRBJ1-1	CASTAPWGTEAFF
TRBV13	NA	CASSQRQGGSYEQYF
TRBV12-3/TRBV12-4	TRBJ1-5	CASTYSGDHQPQHF
TRBV20-1	TRBJ2-1	CSAVAGRLYNEQFF